This entry describes one TCR beta chain. The antigen is not known. These data belong to a study of siplizumab effects on memory and regulatory T cells. General study points: In siplizumab conditions, mappable alloreactive CD4+ clones averaged 68.8% Treg-derived, against 25% to 30% in controls.

Assays captured about 10^5 TCR templates per sample. Only in-frame clones appear in the TCRdb table, and some are missing; sequencing was by immunoSEQ multiplex PCR. This table holds some 100,000 clones, around 95% found once. Trimming removed 5 bases from V and 7 bases from J, with 9 bases in between. This CDR3 is 12 amino acids long. Germline loops: CDR1 MGHDK, CDR2 SYGVNS. The chain carries TRBV25-1 and TRBJ1-5; D is uncertain. What was sequenced was Tregs sorted from blood. The source is a human donor in good health. CDR3 residues: CASSLGLQPQHF. The CDR3 region has the DNA TGTGCCAGCAGTTTGGGGTTGCAGCCCCAGCATTTT.